The source of this TCR beta chain is a study of shared clonotypes between healthy human individuals. Study background: Plates per donor: three CD4 naive, three CD4 memory, two CD8 naive, one CD8 memory.

Original data processing: Filtering of immunoSEQ junctional sequences could not match full-length read filtering. Assay: immunoSEQ multiplex PCR; the TCRdb copy retains only in-frame clones and omits some. V and J calls and clone size are given by that table; D and trimming were obtained from the DNA. In the table there are roughly 2.2 million clones, roughly 92% of which are singletons. The CDR3 consists of 13 residues. Germline CDR1 reads MNHNS; CDR2 reads SASEGT. V lost 9 bases and J 7 bases, leaving 16 bases between the germline ends. The TCR comes from a man between 18 and 29 years old in good health. Some clones in this sample may be carry-over from other donors' samples. The sample was naive CD4+ T cells from PBMCs. Subset denoted: CD45RA+ positively selected. This chain joins TRBV6-1 and TRBJ1-5, with D possibly TRBD1 on 6 matching bases. The CDR3 loop reads CASVTGAGQPQHF. DNA for the CDR3: TGTGCCAGTGTCACGGGGGCTGGACAGCCCCAGCATTTT.